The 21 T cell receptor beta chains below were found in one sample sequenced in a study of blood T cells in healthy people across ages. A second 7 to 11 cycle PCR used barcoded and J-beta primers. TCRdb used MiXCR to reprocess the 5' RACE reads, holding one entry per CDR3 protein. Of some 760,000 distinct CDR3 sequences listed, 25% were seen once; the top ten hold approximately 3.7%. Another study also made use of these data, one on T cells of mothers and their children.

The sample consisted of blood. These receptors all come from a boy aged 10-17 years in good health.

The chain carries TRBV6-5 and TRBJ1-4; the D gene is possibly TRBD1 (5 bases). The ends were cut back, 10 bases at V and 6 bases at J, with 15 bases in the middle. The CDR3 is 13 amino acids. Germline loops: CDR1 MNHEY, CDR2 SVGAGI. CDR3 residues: CATTRGRDEKLFF. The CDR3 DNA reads TGTGCCACCACAAGGGGTAGGGATGAAAAACTGTTTTTT.

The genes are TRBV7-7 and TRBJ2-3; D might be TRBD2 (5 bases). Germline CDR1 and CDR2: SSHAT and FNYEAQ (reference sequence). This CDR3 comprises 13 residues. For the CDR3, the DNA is TGTGTTAGCAGCCCCCAACTAGCAGATACGCAGTATTTT. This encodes CVSSPQLADTQYF.

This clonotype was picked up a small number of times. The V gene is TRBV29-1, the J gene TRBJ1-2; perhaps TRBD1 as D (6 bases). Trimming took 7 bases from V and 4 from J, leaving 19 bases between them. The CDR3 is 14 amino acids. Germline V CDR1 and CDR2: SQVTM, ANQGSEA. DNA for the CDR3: TGCAGCGCCCGAACCGTGGGGGCGGGCTATGGCTACACCTTC. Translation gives CSARTVGAGYGYTF. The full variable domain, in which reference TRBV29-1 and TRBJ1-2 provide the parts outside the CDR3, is SAVISQKPSRDICQRGTSLTIQCQVDSQVTMMFWYRQQPGQSLTLIATANQGSEATYESGFVIDKFPISRPNLTFSTLTVSNMSPEDSSIYLCSARTVGAGYGYTFGSGTRLTVV.

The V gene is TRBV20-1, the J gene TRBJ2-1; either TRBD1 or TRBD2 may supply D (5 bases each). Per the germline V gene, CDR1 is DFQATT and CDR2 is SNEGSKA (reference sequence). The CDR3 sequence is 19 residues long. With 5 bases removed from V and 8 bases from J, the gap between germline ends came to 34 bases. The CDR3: CSAHEGFGGLDSIRDEQFF. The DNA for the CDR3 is TGCAGTGCTCACGAGGGGTTTGGCGGGCTGGATTCTATTAGGGATGAGCAGTTCTTC.

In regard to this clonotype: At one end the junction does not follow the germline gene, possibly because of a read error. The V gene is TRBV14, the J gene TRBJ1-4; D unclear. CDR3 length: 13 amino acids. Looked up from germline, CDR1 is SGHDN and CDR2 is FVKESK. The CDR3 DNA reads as TGCGCCAGCAGCCAAGAGGAGGGTGAAAAACTGTTTTTT. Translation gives CASSQEEGEKLFF.

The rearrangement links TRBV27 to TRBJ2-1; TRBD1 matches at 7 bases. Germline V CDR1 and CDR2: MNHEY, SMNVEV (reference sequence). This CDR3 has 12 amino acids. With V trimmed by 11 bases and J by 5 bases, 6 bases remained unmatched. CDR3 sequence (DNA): TGTGCCGCAGGACAGGCGAACAATGAGCAGTTCTTC. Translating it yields CAAGQANNEQFF.

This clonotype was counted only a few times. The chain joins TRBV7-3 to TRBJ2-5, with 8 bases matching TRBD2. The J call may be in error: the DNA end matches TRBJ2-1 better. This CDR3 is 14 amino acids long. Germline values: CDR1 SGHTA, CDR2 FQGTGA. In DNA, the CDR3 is TGTGCCAGCAGCAACCCGGGACTAGTCGATGAGCAGTTCTTC. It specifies CASSNPGLVDEQFF.

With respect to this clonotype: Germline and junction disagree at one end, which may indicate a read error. In DNA form, the CDR3 reads TGCAGCGTTGAAGATGGACGGAAAAACACAAATACGCAGTATTTT. This codes for CSVEDGRKNTNTQYF. The chain employs TRBV29-1 and TRBJ2-3; D is ambiguous. This CDR3 region has 15 residues. Germline V gives CDR1 SQVTM, CDR2 ANQGSEA.

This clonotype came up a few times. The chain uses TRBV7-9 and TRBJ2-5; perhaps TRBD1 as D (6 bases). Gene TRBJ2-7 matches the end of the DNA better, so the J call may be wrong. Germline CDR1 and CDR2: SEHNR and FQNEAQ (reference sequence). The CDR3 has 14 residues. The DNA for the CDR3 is TGTGCCAGCAGCTCAACAACAGGGCCCTACGAGCAGTACTTC. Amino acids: CASSSTTGPYEQYF.

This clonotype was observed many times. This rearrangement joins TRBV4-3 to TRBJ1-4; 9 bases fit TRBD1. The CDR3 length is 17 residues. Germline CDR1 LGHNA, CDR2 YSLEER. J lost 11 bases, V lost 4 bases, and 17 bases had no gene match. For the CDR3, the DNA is TGCGCCAGCAGCCCCGGGACAGGGATGAACGTGGGGATGAAACTGTTTTTT. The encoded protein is CASSPGTGMNVGMKLFF.

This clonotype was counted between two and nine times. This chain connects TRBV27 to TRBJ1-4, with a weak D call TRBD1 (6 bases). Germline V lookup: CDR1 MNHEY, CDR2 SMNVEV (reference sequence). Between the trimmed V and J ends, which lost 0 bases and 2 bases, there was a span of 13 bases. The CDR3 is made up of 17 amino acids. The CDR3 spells CASSLSPGAATNEKLFF. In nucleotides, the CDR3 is TGTGCCAGCAGTTTATCGCCGGGGGCGGCTACTAATGAAAAACTGTTTTTT.

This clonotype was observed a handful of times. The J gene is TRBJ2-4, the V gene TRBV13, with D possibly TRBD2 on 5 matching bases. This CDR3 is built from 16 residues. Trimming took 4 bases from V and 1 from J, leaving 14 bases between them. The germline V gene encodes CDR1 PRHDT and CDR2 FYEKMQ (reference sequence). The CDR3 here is CASSWAYGNAKNIQYF. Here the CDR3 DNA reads TGTGCCAGCAGCTGGGCCTACGGGAATGCCAAAAACATTCAGTACTTC. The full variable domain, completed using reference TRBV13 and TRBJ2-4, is AAGVIQSPRHLIKEKRETATLKCYPIPRHDTVYWYQQGPGQDPQFLISFYEKMQSDKGSIPDRFSAQQFSDYHSELNMSSLELGDSALYFCASSWAYGNAKNIQYFGAGTRLSVL.

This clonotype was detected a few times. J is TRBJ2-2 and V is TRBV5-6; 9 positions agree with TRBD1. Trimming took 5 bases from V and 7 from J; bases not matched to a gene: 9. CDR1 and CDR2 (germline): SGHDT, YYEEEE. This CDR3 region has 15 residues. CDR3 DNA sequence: TGTGCCAGCAGACCCGGGACAGGGTTCAGCGGGGAGCTGTTTTTT. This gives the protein CASRPGTGFSGELFF.

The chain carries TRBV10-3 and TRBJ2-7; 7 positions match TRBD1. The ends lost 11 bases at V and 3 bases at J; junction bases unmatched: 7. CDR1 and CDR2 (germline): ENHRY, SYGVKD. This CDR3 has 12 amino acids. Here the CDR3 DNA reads TGTGCCTCAGGCCAGGGGGACTACGAGCAGTACTTC. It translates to CASGQGDYEQYF.

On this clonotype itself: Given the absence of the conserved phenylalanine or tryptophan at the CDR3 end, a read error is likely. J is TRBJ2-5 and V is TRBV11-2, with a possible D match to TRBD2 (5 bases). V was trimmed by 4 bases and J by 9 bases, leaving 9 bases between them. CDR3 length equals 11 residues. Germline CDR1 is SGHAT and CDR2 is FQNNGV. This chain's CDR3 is CASSSGTPQYL. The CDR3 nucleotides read TGTGCCAGCAGCTCGGGAACGCCCCAGTACCTC.

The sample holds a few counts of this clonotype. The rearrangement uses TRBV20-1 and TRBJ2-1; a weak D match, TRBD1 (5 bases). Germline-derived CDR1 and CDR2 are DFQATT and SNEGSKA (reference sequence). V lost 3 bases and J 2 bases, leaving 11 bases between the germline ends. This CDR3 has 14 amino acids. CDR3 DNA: TGCAGTGCTAGGGGGCAGCTTACCTACAATGAGCAGTTCTTC. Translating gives CSARGQLTYNEQFF.

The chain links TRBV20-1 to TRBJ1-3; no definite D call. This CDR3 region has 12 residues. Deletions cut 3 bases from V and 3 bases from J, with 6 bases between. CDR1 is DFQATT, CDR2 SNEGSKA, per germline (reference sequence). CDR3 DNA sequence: TGCAGTGCTAGTGGAATTGGAAACACCATATATTTT. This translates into CSASGIGNTIYF.

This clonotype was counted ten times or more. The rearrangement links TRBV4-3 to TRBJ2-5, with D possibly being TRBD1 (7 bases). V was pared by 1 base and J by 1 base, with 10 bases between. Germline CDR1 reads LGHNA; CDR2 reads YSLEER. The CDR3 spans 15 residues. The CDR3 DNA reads TGCGCCAGCAGCCAAGGCGGGACAGCCCAAGAGACCCAGTACTTC. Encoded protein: CASSQGGTAQETQYF.

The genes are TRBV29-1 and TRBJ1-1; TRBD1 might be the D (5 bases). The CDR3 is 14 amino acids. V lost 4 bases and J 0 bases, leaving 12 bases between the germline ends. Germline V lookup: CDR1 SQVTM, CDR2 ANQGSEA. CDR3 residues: CSVGQGGMNTEAFF. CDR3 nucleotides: TGCAGCGTTGGGCAGGGAGGGATGAACACTGAAGCTTTCTTT.

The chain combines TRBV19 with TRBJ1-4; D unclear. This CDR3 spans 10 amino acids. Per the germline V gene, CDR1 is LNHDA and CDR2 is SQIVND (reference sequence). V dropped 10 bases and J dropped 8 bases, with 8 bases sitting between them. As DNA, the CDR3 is TGTGCCACCTCGGCCGAAAAACTGTTTTTT. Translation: CATSAEKLFF.

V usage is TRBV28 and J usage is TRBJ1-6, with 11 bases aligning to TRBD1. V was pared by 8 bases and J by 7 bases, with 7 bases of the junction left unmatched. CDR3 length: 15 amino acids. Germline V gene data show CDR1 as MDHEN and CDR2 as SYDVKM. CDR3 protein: CASAIGTGGNSPLHF. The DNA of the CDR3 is TGTGCCAGCGCCATAGGGACAGGGGGAAATTCACCCCTCCACTTT.